This TCR beta chain derives from a study of cytomegalovirus exposure and HLA in healthy donors. The CDR3 length is 16 residues. Looked up from germline, CDR1 is MDHEN and CDR2 is SYDVKM. Trimming took 5 bases from V and 6 from J, leaving 21 bases between them. Measured with immunoSEQ multiplex PCR; TCRdb has only the in-frame clones, and not every one. Of under 100,000 clones in the sample, approximately 96% were seen once. This sequence joins TRBV28 and TRBJ2-3; tentative D call: TRBD1 (6 bases). This TCR was sampled from a man between 18 and 35 years old in good health and CMV-seronegative. The sequenced sample consisted of PBMCs. The CDR3 sequence is CASSPRQGRVGDTQYF. CDR3 DNA: TGTGCCAGCAGTCCTAGGCAGGGGAGAGTGGGGGATACGCAGTATTTT.